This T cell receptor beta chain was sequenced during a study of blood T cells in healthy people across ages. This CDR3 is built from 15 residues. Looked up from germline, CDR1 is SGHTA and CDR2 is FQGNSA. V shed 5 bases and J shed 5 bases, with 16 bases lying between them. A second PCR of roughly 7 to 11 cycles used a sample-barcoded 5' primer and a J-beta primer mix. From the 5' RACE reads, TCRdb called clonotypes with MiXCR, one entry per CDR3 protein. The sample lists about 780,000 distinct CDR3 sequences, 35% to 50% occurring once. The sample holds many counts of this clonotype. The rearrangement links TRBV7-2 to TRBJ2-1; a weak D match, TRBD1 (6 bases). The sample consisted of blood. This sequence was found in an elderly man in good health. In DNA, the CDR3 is TGTGCCAGCAGCCCCCGAAGGGGGTGGGACAATGAGCAGTTCTTC. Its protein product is CASSPRRGWDNEQFF.